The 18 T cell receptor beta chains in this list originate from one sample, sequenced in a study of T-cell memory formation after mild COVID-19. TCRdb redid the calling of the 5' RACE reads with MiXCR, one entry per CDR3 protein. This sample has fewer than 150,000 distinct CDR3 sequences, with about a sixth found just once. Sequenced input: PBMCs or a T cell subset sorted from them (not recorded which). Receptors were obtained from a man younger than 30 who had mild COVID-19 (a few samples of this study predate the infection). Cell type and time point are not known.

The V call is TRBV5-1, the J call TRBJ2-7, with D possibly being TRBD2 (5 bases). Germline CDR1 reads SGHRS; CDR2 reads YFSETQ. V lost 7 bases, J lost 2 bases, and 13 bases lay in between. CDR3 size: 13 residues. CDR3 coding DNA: TGCGCCAGCGCCTCGGGATGGGCCTACGAGCAGTACTTC. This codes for CASASGWAYEQYF.

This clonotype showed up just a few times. In DNA form, the CDR3 reads TGTGCCACCAGCACCCAACCGGGACAATCCTACAATGAGCAGTTCTTC. Translating it yields CATSTQPGQSYNEQFF. The chain combines TRBV15 with TRBJ2-1; a weak D match, TRBD1 (6 bases). Trimming pared 4 bases from V and 1 base from J, leaving 14 bases between. The germline V gene encodes CDR1 LNHNV and CDR2 YYDKDF (reference sequence). The CDR3 runs 16 residues.

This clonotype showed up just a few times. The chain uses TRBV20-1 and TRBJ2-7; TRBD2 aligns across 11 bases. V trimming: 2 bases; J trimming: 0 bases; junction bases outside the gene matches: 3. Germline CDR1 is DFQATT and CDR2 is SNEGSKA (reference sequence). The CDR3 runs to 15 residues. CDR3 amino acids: CSARLAGGLSYEQYF. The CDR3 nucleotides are TGCAGTGCTAGACTAGCGGGGGGACTCTCCTACGAGCAGTACTTC.

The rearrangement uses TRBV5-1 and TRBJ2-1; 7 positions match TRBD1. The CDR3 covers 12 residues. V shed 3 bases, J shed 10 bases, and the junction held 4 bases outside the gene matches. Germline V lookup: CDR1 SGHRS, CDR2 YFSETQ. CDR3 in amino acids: CASSWDRGEQFF. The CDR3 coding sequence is TGCGCCAGCAGCTGGGACAGAGGCGAGCAGTTCTTC. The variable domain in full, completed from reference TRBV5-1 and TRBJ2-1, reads KAGVTQTPRYLIKTRGQQVTLSCSPISGHRSVSWYQQTPGQGLQFLFEYFSETQRNKGNFPGRFSGRQFSNSRSEMNVSTLELGDSALYLCASSWDRGEQFFGPGTRLTVL.

The CDR3 protein is CASSRRLAGYNEQFF. CDR3 bases: TGTGCCAGCAGCCGTAGACTAGCGGGGTACAATGAGCAGTTCTTC. The rearrangement uses TRBV3-1 and TRBJ2-1; 11 nucleotides line up with TRBD2. J was trimmed by 4 bases and V by 4 bases; bases with no gene match: 3. Germline V gives CDR1 LGHDT, CDR2 YNNKEL (reference sequence). The CDR3 extends over 15 amino acids.

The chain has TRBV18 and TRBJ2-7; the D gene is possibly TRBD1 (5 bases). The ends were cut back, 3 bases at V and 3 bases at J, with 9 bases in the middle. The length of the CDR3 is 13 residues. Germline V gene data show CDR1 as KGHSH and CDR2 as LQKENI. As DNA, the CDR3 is TGTGCCAGCTCACCCTCGGACAACTACGAGCAGTACGTC. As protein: CASSPSDNYEQYV.

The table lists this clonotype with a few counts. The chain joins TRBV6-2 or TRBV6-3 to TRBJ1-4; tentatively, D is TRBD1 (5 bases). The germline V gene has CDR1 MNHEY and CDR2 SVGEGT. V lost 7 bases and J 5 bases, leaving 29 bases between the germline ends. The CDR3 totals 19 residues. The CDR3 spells CASNSRGTLHPENNEKLFF. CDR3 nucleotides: TGTGCCAGCAACTCGCGGGGGACCCTACACCCGGAGAACAATGAAAAACTGTTTTTT.

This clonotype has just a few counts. The chain's CDR3 is CASSHPGQDFEQYF. The CDR3, as DNA: TGTGCCAGCAGCCATCCGGGACAGGACTTCGAGCAGTACTTC. This chain uses TRBV3-1 with TRBJ2-7, with 8 bases that match TRBD1. Trimming removed 3 bases from V and 6 bases from J; junction bases left unmatched: 7. Germline V gene data show CDR1 as LGHDT and CDR2 as YNNKEL (reference sequence). The CDR3 length is 14 residues.

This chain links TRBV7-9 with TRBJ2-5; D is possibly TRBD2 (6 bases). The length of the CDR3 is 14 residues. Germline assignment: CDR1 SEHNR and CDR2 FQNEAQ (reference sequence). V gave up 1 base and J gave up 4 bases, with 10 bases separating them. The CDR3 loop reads CASSLGAGSETQYF. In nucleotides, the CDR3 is TGTGCCAGCAGCTTAGGTGCGGGATCAGAGACCCAGTACTTC.

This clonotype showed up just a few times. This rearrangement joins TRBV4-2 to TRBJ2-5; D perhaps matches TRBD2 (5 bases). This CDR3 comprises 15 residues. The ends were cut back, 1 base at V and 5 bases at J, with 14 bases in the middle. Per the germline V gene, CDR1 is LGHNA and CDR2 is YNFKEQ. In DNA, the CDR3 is TGTGCCAGCAGCCAAGGGTACACCCGGAGGGAGACCCAGTACTTC. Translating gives CASSQGYTRRETQYF.

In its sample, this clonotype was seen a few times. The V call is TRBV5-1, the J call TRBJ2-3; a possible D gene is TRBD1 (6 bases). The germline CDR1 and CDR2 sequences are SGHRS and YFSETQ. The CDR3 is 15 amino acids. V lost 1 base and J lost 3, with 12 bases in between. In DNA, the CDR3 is TGCGCCAGCAGCTTGACTACCCAGGGGACAGATACGCAGTATTTT. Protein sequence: CASSLTTQGTDTQYF.

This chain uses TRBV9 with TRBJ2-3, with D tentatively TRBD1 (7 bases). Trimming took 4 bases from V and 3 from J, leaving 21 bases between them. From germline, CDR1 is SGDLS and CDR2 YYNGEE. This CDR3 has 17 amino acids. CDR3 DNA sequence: TGTGCCAGCAGCCAGGCCAGGGGGGCCGTACGGACAGATACGCAGTATTTT. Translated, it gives CASSQARGAVRTDTQYF.

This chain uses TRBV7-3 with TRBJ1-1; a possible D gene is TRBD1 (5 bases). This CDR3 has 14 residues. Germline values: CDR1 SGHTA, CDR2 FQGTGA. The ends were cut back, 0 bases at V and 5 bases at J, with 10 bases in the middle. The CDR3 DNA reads TGTGCCAGCAGCTTAACGGGGGTAGGGACTGAAGCTTTCTTT. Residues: CASSLTGVGTEAFF.

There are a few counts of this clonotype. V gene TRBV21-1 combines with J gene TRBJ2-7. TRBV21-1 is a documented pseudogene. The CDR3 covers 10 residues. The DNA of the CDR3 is TGTGCCAGCAGTCCTTTACTTCGGTACGTC. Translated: CASSPLLRYV.

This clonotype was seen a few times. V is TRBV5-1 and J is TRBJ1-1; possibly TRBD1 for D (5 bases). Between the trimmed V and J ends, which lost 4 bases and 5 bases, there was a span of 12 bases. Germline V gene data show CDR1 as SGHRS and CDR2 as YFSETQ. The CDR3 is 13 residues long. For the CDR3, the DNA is TGCGCCAGCAGCCCTGGGACCCGGACTGAAGCTTTCTTT. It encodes CASSPGTRTEAFF.

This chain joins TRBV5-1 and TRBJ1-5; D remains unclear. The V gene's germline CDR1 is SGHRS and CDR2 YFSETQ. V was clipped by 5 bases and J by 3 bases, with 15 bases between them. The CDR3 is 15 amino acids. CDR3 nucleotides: TGCGCCAGCAGTAGAGGGTCAGGAGACAATCAGCCCCAGCATTTT. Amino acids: CASSRGSGDNQPQHF. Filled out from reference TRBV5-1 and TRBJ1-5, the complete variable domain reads KAGVTQTPRYLIKTRGQQVTLSCSPISGHRSVSWYQQTPGQGLQFLFEYFSETQRNKGNFPGRFSGRQFSNSRSEMNVSTLELGDSALYLCASSRGSGDNQPQHFGDGTRLSIL.

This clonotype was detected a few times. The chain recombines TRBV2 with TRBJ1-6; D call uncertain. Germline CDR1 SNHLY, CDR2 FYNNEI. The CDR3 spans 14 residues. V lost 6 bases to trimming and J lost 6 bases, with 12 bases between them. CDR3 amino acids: CASRREGINSPLHF. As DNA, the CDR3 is TGTGCCAGCAGACGGGAGGGTATTAATTCACCCCTCCACTTT.

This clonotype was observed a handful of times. In DNA, the CDR3 is TGCAGTGCTAGAGATCAGGCAGGGCTCGGCGATGAGCAGTTCTTC. Protein sequence: CSARDQAGLGDEQFF. The chain links TRBV20-1 to TRBJ2-1; the D gene is possibly TRBD1 (5 bases). CDR1 and CDR2 from the germline V gene are DFQATT and SNEGSKA (reference sequence). With 0 bases removed from V and 8 bases from J, the gap between germline ends came to 17 bases. This CDR3 comprises 15 residues.